One and the same sample provided the 25 T cell receptor beta chains below, sequenced in a study of shared clonotypes between healthy human individuals. Measured with immunoSEQ multiplex PCR; TCRdb has only the in-frame clones, and not every one. The sample carries about a million clones, about 70% recorded once. Sequenced sample: memory CD4+ T cells sorted from blood. Subset meaning: CD45RA-negative fraction. All receptors come from a man aged 18 to 35 in good health.

This chain connects TRBV5-1 to TRBJ2-5, with 11 bases fitting TRBD2. Trimming removed 5 bases from V and 5 bases from J; junction bases left unmatched: 8. Per the germline V gene, CDR1 is SGHRS and CDR2 is YFSETQ. The CDR3 totals 15 residues. Here the CDR3 DNA reads TGCGCCAGCAGTTATAGCGGGAGGGCCGATGAGACCCAGTACTTC. Translating it yields CASSYSGRADETQYF. The full variable domain, completed using reference TRBV5-1 and TRBJ2-5, is KAGVTQTPRYLIKTRGQQVTLSCSPISGHRSVSWYQQTPGQGLQFLFEYFSETQRNKGNFPGRFSGRQFSNSRSEMNVSTLELGDSALYLCASSYSGRADETQYFGPGTRLLVL.

The V call is TRBV5-1, the J call TRBJ2-5; 13 bases are shared with TRBD2. The CDR3 contains 16 residues. Per germline, CDR1 SGHRS and CDR2 YFSETQ. V lost 0 bases and J lost 6; bases outside the gene matches: 5. The CDR3 spells CASSLVGTSGIKTQYF. CDR3 in DNA: TGCGCCAGCAGCTTGGTTGGGACTAGCGGGATTAAGACCCAGTACTTC. Combining the CDR3 with reference TRBV5-1 and TRBJ2-5 gives the whole variable domain KAGVTQTPRYLIKTRGQQVTLSCSPISGHRSVSWYQQTPGQGLQFLFEYFSETQRNKGNFPGRFSGRQFSNSRSEMNVSTLELGDSALYLCASSLVGTSGIKTQYFGPGTRLLVL.

In this sample, this clone turned up once. The chain recombines TRBV5-1 with TRBJ2-3; unclear D gene. The CDR3 runs 16 residues. Germline V gene data show CDR1 as SGHRS and CDR2 as YFSETQ. V shed 0 bases and J shed 1 base, with 12 bases lying between them. The CDR3 region has the DNA TGCGCCAGCAGCTTGGGGGCCCGGTTGGGCACAGATACGCAGTATTTT. It translates to CASSLGARLGTDTQYF.

The J gene is TRBJ1-5, the V gene TRBV2; 7 bases are a match to TRBD1. The germline V gene encodes CDR1 SNHLY and CDR2 FYNNEI. V trimming: 6 bases; J trimming: 0 bases; junction bases outside the gene matches: 23. The CDR3 is 21 amino acids. CDR3 in amino acids: CASRVTGVSLSGDYSNQPQHF. The CDR3 DNA follows: TGTGCCAGCAGGGTTACAGGGGTTAGTCTTTCGGGCGACTATAGCAATCAGCCCCAGCATTTT. Full variable domain (outside the CDR3, taken from reference TRBV2 and TRBJ1-5): EPEVTQTPSHQVTQMGQEVILRCVPISNHLYFYWYRQILGQKVEFLVSFYNNEISEKSEIFDDQFSVERPDGSNFTLKIRSTKLEDSAMYFCASRVTGVSLSGDYSNQPQHFGDGTRLSIL.

This chain joins TRBV5-4 and TRBJ2-7; a weak D match, TRBD2 (5 bases). Germline CDR1 and CDR2: SGHNT and YYREEE (reference sequence). The CDR3 consists of 15 residues. V lost 5 bases, J lost 4 bases, and 19 bases lay in between. The CDR3 DNA is TGTGCCAGCAGTAACTTTGGGGAGTTAGCATACGAGCAGTACTTC. This encodes CASSNFGELAYEQYF.

The chain uses TRBV5-4 and TRBJ1-1; 8 nucleotides align to TRBD1. The CDR3 contains 13 residues. Per the germline V gene, CDR1 is SGHNT and CDR2 is YYREEE (reference sequence). With 2 bases clipped from V and 4 bases from J, the junction kept 1 base outside the gene matches. The CDR3 loop reads CASSFRGLTEAFF. CDR3 in DNA: TGTGCCAGCAGCTTCAGGGGGCTCACTGAAGCTTTCTTT.

This chain links TRBV6-5 with TRBJ2-1, with 7 bases lining up with TRBD1. Germline V gene lookup returns CDR1 MNHEY and CDR2 SVGAGI. V lost 5 bases and J lost 9; bases outside the gene matches: 4. The CDR3 spans 12 residues. CDR3 amino acids: CASSTGAGEQFF. CDR3 in DNA: TGTGCCAGCAGTACAGGGGCCGGTGAGCAGTTCTTC.

This clone appeared a few times. This sequence joins TRBV7-9 and TRBJ1-4; possible D gene TRBD1, 5 bases. V dropped 5 bases and J dropped 4 bases, with 8 bases sitting between them. This CDR3 has 13 amino acids. Germline loops: CDR1 SEHNR, CDR2 FQNEAQ (reference sequence). The CDR3 reads CASSRDRNEKLFF. CDR3 coding DNA: TGTGCCAGCAGCCGGGACCGTAATGAAAAACTGTTTTTT.

The J gene is TRBJ2-6, the V gene TRBV18; perhaps TRBD1 as D (6 bases). CDR3 length equals 16 residues. Trimming shortened V by 4 bases and J by 0 bases, and 10 bases separated the two germline ends. CDR1 is KGHSH, CDR2 LQKENI, per germline. The CDR3 sequence is CASSLRQDSGANVLTF. The CDR3 nucleotides are TGTGCCAGCTCACTGCGACAGGACTCTGGGGCCAACGTCCTGACTTTC.

Note on this clone: A much larger clonotype is one base distant, so this may be a read error. Other nucleotide sequences in the sample specify the same CDR3. The rearrangement links TRBV11-2 to TRBJ1-2; D remains ambiguous. V lost 2 bases and J lost 6, with 16 bases in between. The CDR3 is 15 residues long. Germline CDR1 is SGHAT and CDR2 is FQNNGV. Here the CDR3 DNA reads TGTGCCAGCAGCTTACTCGCCTTGGGAGACAATGGCTACACCTTC. Translated: CASSLLALGDNGYTF.

This chain links TRBV6-1 with TRBJ1-3; D unresolved. V lost 4 bases and J 7 bases, leaving 5 bases between the germline ends. In germline, CDR1 is MNHNS, CDR2 SASEGT. CDR3 size: 11 residues. The CDR3 DNA follows: TGTGCCAGCAGTGCGCGGAACACCATATATTTT. It translates to CASSARNTIYF.

The rearrangement joins TRBV7-8 to TRBJ2-3, with TRBD2 matching over 7 bases. The junction had 1 base not matched to a gene; V was cut back by 3 bases and J by 4 bases. Germline CDR1 is SGHVS and CDR2 is FQNEAQ. This CDR3 spans 13 amino acids. CDR3 DNA: TGTGCCAGCAGCTTCGGACTAGCAGATACGCAGTATTTT. Residues: CASSFGLADTQYF.

The rearrangement uses TRBV19 and TRBJ1-2; unclear D gene. Germline V lookup: CDR1 LNHDA, CDR2 SQIVND (reference sequence). Between the trimmed V and J ends, which lost 5 bases and 5 bases, there was a span of 18 bases. This CDR3 comprises 15 residues. CDR3 amino acids: CASSRGRSYPYGYTF. Here the CDR3 DNA reads TGTGCCAGTAGTCGCGGGCGCAGCTATCCTTATGGCTACACCTTC.

A few counts support this clone. As DNA, the CDR3 is TGTGCCAGCAGCGGACACAATGAGCAGTTCTTC. It yields the protein CASSGHNEQFF. The gene calls are TRBV2 and TRBJ2-1; D call uncertain. V lost 6 bases to trimming and J lost 5 bases, with 5 bases between them. The CDR3 totals 11 residues. Germline values: CDR1 SNHLY, CDR2 FYNNEI.

This chain connects TRBV2 to TRBJ1-2, with D possibly matching TRBD1 (5 bases). Trimming took off 7 bases at V and 3 bases at J, with 12 bases between the two ends. Looked up from germline, CDR1 is SNHLY and CDR2 is FYNNEI. The CDR3 contains 13 residues. The CDR3 region is CASTVRGDYGYTF. The CDR3, as DNA: TGTGCCAGCACTGTCCGGGGGGACTATGGCTACACCTTC.

CDR3 sequence: CASSTDNSAGNSPLHF. In DNA, the CDR3 is TGTGCCAGTAGTACTGACAACTCCGCGGGGAATTCACCCCTCCACTTT. J is TRBJ1-6 and V is TRBV19; D is unresolved. This CDR3 is 16 amino acids long. CDR1 and CDR2 from the germline V gene are LNHDA and SQIVND (reference sequence). V was pared by 4 bases and J by 7 bases, with 17 bases between. Using reference TRBV19 and TRBJ1-6 for the parts outside the CDR3, the full variable domain is DGGITQSPKYLFRKEGQNVTLSCEQNLNHDAMYWYRQDPGQGLRLIYYSQIVNDFQKGDIAEGYSVSREKKESFPLTVTSAQKNPTAFYLCASSTDNSAGNSPLHFGNGTRLTVT.

This rearrangement joins TRBV7-9 to TRBJ2-7; either TRBD1 or TRBD2 may fit D (5 bases each). CDR3 length: 12 residues. The V and J ends lost 5 bases and 6 bases respectively, with 11 bases between them. Germline lookup yields CDR1 SEHNR and CDR2 FQNEAQ (reference sequence). CDR3 DNA sequence: TGTGCCAGCAGCCCTATTGGGGGCGAGCAGTACTTC. It translates to CASSPIGGEQYF.

This clone was seen ten or more times. V and J are TRBV27 and TRBJ2-3, with D possibly being TRBD1 (5 bases). The CDR3 totals 15 residues. Germline loops: CDR1 MNHEY, CDR2 SMNVEV (reference sequence). V lost 2 bases, J lost 1 base, and 10 bases lay in between. The DNA for the CDR3 is TGTGCCAGCAGTTTAAGGGGCGCAGGCACAGATACGCAGTATTTT. As protein: CASSLRGAGTDTQYF.

Only a few counts were recorded for this clone. This same CDR3 is encoded by further DNA sequences in the sample. V gene TRBV30 combines with J gene TRBJ1-1; D uncertain. The germline V and J ends were trimmed by 3 bases and 1 base, with 6 bases remaining between them. Germline V gives CDR1 GTSNPN, CDR2 SVGIG (reference sequence). The CDR3 spans 12 residues. CDR3 sequence (DNA): TGTGCCTGGAGCAGACGGAACACTGAAGCTTTCTTT. It translates to CAWSRRNTEAFF. The full variable domain, with the rest looked up from reference TRBV30 and TRBJ1-1, is SQTIHQWPATLVQPVGSPLSLECTVEGTSNPNLYWYRQAAGRGLQLLFYSVGIGQISSEVPQNLSASRPQDRQFILSSKKLLLSDSGFYLCAWSRRNTEAFFGQGTRLTVV.

The gene calls are TRBV5-1 and TRBJ2-2, with D perhaps given as TRBD1 or TRBD2 (8 bases each). The CDR3 sequence is 18 residues long. V shed 4 bases and J shed 1 base, with 20 bases lying between them. Germline CDR1 and CDR2: SGHRS and YFSETQ. The CDR3 DNA follows: TGCGCCAGCAGCGCCCGCCCGGGGGGGACAGGGAACACCGGGGAGCTGTTTTTT. Its translation is CASSARPGGTGNTGELFF.

The chain joins TRBV7-9 to TRBJ1-3; 12 nucleotides line up with TRBD1. Trimming at V came to 5 bases and at J to 2 bases, leaving 4 bases not matched to a gene. The CDR3 is 16 amino acids. CDR1 is SEHNR and CDR2 is FQNEAQ in the germline V gene (reference sequence). CDR3: CASSPGTGGPGNTIYF. The CDR3 nucleotides are TGTGCCAGCAGCCCAGGGACAGGGGGCCCTGGAAACACCATATATTTT. Based on the CDR3 plus reference TRBV7-9 and TRBJ1-3, the full variable domain is DTGVSQNPRHKITKRGQNVTFRCDPISEHNRLYWYRQTLGQGPEFLTYFQNEAQLEKSRLLSDRFSAERPKGSFSTLEIQRTEQGDSAMYLCASSPGTGGPGNTIYFGEGSWLTVV.

V usage is TRBV11-2 and J usage is TRBJ2-3; D is undetermined. The CDR3 extends over 15 amino acids. Germline V CDR1 and CDR2: SGHAT, FQNNGV. Between the trimmed V and J ends, which lost 5 bases and 2 bases, there was a span of 14 bases. CDR3: CASSPGQANTDTQYF. In nucleotides, the CDR3 is TGTGCCAGCAGCCCTGGGCAAGCTAACACAGATACGCAGTATTTT. Using reference TRBV11-2 and TRBJ2-3 for the parts outside the CDR3, the full variable domain is EAGVAQSPRYKIIEKRQSVAFWCNPISGHATLYWYQQILGQGPKLLIQFQNNGVVDDSQLPKDRFSAERLKGVDSTLKIQPAKLEDSAVYLCASSPGQANTDTQYFGPGTRLTVL.

V usage is TRBV29-1 and J usage is TRBJ2-1; D possibly uses TRBD1 or TRBD2 (5 bases each). The CDR3 totals 14 residues. Trimming left V 5 bases short and J 2 bases short, with 13 bases between. Germline assignment: CDR1 SQVTM and CDR2 ANQGSEA. Written as DNA, the CDR3 is TGCAGCGTTAACCGGGACGGGACCTACAATGAGCAGTTCTTC. It is translated as CSVNRDGTYNEQFF.

The chain couples TRBV5-1 to TRBJ1-5; unclear D gene. Germline CDR1 SGHRS, CDR2 YFSETQ. The CDR3 is 13 residues long. Trimming stripped 0 bases from V and 8 bases from J, with 9 bases between. The CDR3 nucleotides are TGCGCCAGCAGCTTGGGAGGTGTGGAGCCCCAGCATTTT. Translated: CASSLGGVEPQHF.

CDR3 bases: TGTGCCAGCAGTGACGATCAGCCCCAGCATTTT. It translates to CASSDDQPQHF. The genes are TRBV6-4 and TRBJ1-5, with D uncertain. The CDR3 has 11 amino acids. V was trimmed by 2 bases and J by 5 bases, leaving 1 base between them. Germline V lookup: CDR1 MRHNA, CDR2 SNTAGT.